This T cell receptor beta chain was captured by sequencing in a study of shared clonotypes between healthy human individuals. Points from the study as a whole: With few donors, the genetic and exposure-history diversity represented was limited. Richness estimates generally favored naive over memory subsets.

The CDR3 runs to 13 residues. The V gene lost 4 bases and the J gene lost 1 base, with 9 bases spanning the gap. Germline CDR1 reads SGHRS; CDR2 reads YFSETQ. Note on this clone: Its specificity is not known. Other DNA sequences from this sample encode an identical CDR3 as well.

The repertoire was sequenced with immunoSEQ multiplex PCR; TCRdb's copy has only in-frame clones and lacks some. This sample carries roughly 2.2 million clones, 85% to 95% of them seen once, and the ten largest clones take about 0.36%. Everyone who donated was a Caucasian adult who lived in Nashville, Tennessee. Researchers partitioned CD4+ cells into CD45RA+ naive and CD45RA-negative memory subsets. The sample taken for sequencing was naive CD4+ T cells from PBMCs. The subset: CD45RA+ positively selected. The TCR sequence derives from a man between 18 and 29 years old in good health. Some clones in this sample may be carry-over from other donors' samples. The V gene is TRBV5-1, the J gene TRBJ2-7; TRBD1 is a possible D gene (6 bases). CDR3 amino acids: CASSLGQSYEQYF. As DNA, the CDR3 is TGCGCCAGCAGCCTAGGACAGTCCTACGAGCAGTACTTC.